The 8 T cell receptor beta chains listed next were all sequenced from one sample in a study of OX40 agonist ivuxolimab in advanced cancers. Some clones are missing from TCRdb's copy, which holds only in-frame ones; the method was immunoSEQ multiplex PCR. The data hold about 15,000 clones, with around nine tenths observed a single time. Material: CD4+ or CD8+ T cells sorted from blood, obtained in a trial of the OX40 agonist ivuxolimab. Receptors originate from an adult with an advanced solid tumor such as melanoma, head and neck, liver or kidney cancer.

This clone has only a few counts. The CDR3 DNA sequence: TGTGCCAGCAGCTACCTGGGGCAGTCGTACTACGAGCAGTACTTC. It yields the protein CASSYLGQSYYEQYF. This sequence joins TRBV5-4 and TRBJ2-7, with D tentatively TRBD1 (5 bases). V lost 3 bases and J 3 bases, leaving 16 bases between the germline ends. Germline CDR1 SGHNT, CDR2 YYREEE (reference sequence). The length of the CDR3 is 15 residues.

This clone was seen more than once but under ten times. This sequence joins TRBV2 and TRBJ1-2; TRBD1 is a possible D gene (6 bases). This CDR3 spans 13 amino acids. The germline V gene has CDR1 SNHLY and CDR2 FYNNEI. V lost 8 bases and J 0 bases, leaving 10 bases between the germline ends. The CDR3 nucleotides are TGTGCCAGCTATGGGGGCGCTAACTATGGCTACACCTTC. Translated: CASYGGANYGYTF. Full variable domain (outside the CDR3, taken from reference TRBV2 and TRBJ1-2): EPEVTQTPSHQVTQMGQEVILRCVPISNHLYFYWYRQILGQKVEFLVSFYNNEISEKSEIFDDQFSVERPDGSNFTLKIRSTKLEDSAMYFCASYGGANYGYTFGSGTRLTVV.

This chain joins TRBV29-1 and TRBJ2-7; TRBD2 aligns across 9 bases. The CDR3 runs 13 residues. Looked up from germline, CDR1 is SQVTM and CDR2 is ANQGSEA. The J segment lost 6 bases and the V segment lost 7 bases, leaving 10 bases of the junction unmatched. CDR3 loop: CSAIRGLAPEQYF. CDR3 nucleotide sequence: TGCAGCGCAATCAGGGGACTAGCACCCGAGCAGTACTTC.

This chain uses TRBV7-9 with TRBJ1-2; D is unresolved. V was trimmed by 5 bases and J by 2 bases, leaving 9 bases between them. The germline gives CDR1 SEHNR, CDR2 FQNEAQ (reference sequence). The length of the CDR3 is 13 residues. The chain's CDR3 is CASSGDKNYGYTF. For the CDR3, the DNA is TGTGCCAGCAGCGGTGACAAGAACTATGGCTACACCTTC.

The rearrangement links TRBV11-2 to TRBJ2-7; 13 bases are shared with TRBD2. The junction had 3 bases not matched to a gene; V was cut back by 5 bases and J by 2 bases. Germline CDR1 is SGHAT and CDR2 is FQNNGV. This CDR3 has 15 residues. In DNA, the CDR3 is TGTGCCAGCAGCGTGGGGACTAGCGGGACCTACGAGCAGTACTTC. Translation gives CASSVGTSGTYEQYF.

As to this clone: Additional DNA sequences in this sample encode the identical CDR3. The J gene is TRBJ1-1, the V gene TRBV4-2; possibly TRBD1 for D (6 bases). Germline loops: CDR1 LGHNA, CDR2 YNFKEQ. This CDR3 has 16 residues. Trimming left V 3 bases short and J 1 base short, with 15 bases between. CDR3 bases: TGTGCCAGCAGCCATCCCGGGGGCTGGGGGAACACTGAAGCTTTCTTT. As protein: CASSHPGGWGNTEAFF.

V is TRBV9 and J is TRBJ1-2; D may be TRBD1 (5 bases). This CDR3 contains 14 residues. Trimming took off 2 bases at V and 4 bases at J, with 12 bases between the two ends. Germline values: CDR1 SGDLS, CDR2 YYNGEE. The CDR3 bases are TGTGCCAGCAGCGTCGTTGGGGGGGGCTATGGCTACACCTTC. Amino acids: CASSVVGGGYGYTF.

This clone was seen a few times. The chain joins TRBV5-3 to TRBJ1-2, with TRBD1 as a possible D gene (5 bases). TRBV5-3 is known as an ORF, though its function is uncertain. V was clipped by 9 bases and J by 4 bases, with 28 bases between them. The CDR3 is 17 residues long. CDR3 nucleotides: TGTGCCACAAGAGGCCCGGGGCCCCCTCATGTAAGCTATGGCTACACCTTC. This encodes CATRGPGPPHVSYGYTF.